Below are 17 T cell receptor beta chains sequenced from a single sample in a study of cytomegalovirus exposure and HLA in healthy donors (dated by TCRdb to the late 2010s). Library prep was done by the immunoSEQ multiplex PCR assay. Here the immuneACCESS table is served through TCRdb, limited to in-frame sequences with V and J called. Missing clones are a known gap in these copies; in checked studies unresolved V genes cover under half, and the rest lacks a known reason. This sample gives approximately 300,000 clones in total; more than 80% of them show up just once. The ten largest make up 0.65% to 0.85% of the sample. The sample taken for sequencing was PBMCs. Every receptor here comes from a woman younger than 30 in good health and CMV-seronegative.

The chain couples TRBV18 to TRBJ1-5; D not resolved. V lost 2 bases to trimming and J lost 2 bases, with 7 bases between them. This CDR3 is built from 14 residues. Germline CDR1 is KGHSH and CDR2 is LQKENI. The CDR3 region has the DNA TGTGCCAGCTCACCAGGAGACGGCAATCAGCCCCAGCATTTT. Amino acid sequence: CASSPGDGNQPQHF.

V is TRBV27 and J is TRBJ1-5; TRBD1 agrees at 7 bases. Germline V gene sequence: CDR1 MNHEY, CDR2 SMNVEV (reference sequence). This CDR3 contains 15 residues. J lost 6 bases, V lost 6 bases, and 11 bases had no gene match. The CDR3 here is CASSPLGGMVQPQHF. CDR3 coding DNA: TGTGCCAGCAGCCCTCTAGGGGGCATGGTTCAGCCCCAGCATTTT.

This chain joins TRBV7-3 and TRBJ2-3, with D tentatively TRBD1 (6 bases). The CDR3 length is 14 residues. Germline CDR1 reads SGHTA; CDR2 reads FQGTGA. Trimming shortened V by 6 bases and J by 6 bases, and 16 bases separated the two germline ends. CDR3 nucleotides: TGTGCCAGCAGTTATACCTCAGGGGCGGATACGCAGTATTTT. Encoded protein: CASSYTSGADTQYF. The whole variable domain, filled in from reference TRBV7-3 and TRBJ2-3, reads GAGVSQTPSNKVTEKGKYVELRCDPISGHTALYWYRQSLGQGPEFLIYFQGTGAADDSGLPNDRFFAVRPEGSVSTLKIQRTERGDSAVYLCASSYTSGADTQYFGPGTRLTVL.

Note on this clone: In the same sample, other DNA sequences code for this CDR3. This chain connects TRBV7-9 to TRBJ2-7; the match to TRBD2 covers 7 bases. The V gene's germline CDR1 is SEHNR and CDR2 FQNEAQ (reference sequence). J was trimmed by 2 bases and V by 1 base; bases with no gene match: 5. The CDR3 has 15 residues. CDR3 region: CASSLGSGTTYEQYF. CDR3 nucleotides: TGTGCCAGCAGCTTAGGGAGCGGGACGACCTACGAGCAGTACTTC.

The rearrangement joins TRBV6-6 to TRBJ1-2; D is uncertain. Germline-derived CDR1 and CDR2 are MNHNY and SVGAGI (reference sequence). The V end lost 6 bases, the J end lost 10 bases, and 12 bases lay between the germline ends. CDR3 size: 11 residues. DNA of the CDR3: TGTGCCAGCAGCCTAGAAGTTGACTACACCTTC. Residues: CASSLEVDYTF.

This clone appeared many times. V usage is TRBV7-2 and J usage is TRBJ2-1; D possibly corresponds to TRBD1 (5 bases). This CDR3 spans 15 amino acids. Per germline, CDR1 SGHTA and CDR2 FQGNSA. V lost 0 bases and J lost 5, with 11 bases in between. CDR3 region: CASSLAPGPNNEQFF. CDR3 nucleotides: TGTGCCAGCAGCTTAGCCCCAGGGCCCAACAATGAGCAGTTCTTC.

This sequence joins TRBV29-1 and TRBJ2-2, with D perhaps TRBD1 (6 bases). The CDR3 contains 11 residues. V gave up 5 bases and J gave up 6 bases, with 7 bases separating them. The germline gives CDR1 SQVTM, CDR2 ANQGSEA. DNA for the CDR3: TGCAGCGTTTACAGGGCCGGGGAGCTGTTTTTT. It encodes CSVYRAGELFF.

The CDR3 nucleotides read TGCAGCGTTGGAGGGACAGTTAACAACGTCCTGACTTTC. It specifies CSVGGTVNNVLTF. The V gene is TRBV29-1, the J gene TRBJ2-6; 7 bases fit TRBD1. CDR3 length equals 13 residues. The germline gives CDR1 SQVTM, CDR2 ANQGSEA. V lost 4 bases and J lost 9; bases outside the gene matches: 6.

As DNA, the CDR3 is TGTGCCAGCAGTTACATCCGGGGGGCCTACAATGAGCAGTTCTTC. This gives the protein CASSYIRGAYNEQFF. The chain combines TRBV6-5 with TRBJ2-1; TRBD2 matches 7 bases. The germline gives CDR1 MNHEY, CDR2 SVGAGI. Trimming removed 2 bases from V and 2 bases from J; junction bases left unmatched: 3. CDR3 length: 15 amino acids.

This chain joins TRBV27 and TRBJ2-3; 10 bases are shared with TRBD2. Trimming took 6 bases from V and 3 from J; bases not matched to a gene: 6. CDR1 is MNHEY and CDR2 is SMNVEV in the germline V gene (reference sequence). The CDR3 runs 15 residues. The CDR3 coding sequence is TGTGCCAGCAGCCCAGCGGGAGGGCCAACAGATACGCAGTATTTT. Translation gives CASSPAGGPTDTQYF.

The DNA of the CDR3 is TGTGCCAGAAGCTTGGCTGCGGAGCTCGCAGAGACCCAGTACTTC. Translation gives CARSLAAELAETQYF. This chain uses TRBV5-3 with TRBJ2-5; D is unresolved. TRBV5-3 belongs to the ORF category, with a function that is uncertain. The CDR3 runs 15 residues. V dropped 0 bases and J dropped 4 bases, with 13 bases sitting between them.

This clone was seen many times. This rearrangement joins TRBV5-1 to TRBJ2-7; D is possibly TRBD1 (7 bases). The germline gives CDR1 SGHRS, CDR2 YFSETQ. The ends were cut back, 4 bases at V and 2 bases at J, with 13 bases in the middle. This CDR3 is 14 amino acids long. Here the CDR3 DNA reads TGCGCCAGCAGCAGTGCGGGGACAGCCTACGAGCAGTACTTC. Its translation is CASSSAGTAYEQYF.

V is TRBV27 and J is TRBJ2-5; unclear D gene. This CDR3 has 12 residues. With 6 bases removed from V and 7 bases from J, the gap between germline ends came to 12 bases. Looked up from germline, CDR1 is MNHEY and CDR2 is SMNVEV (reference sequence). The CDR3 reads CASSPYSGTQYF. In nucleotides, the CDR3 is TGTGCCAGCAGCCCTTATAGTGGGACCCAGTACTTC.

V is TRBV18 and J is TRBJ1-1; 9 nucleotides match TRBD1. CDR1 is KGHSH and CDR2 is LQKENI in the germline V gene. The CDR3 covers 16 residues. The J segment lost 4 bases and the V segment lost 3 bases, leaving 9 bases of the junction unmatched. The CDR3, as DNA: TGTGCCAGCTCACCCCCTATGGGGACAGGGTTCACTGAAGCTTTCTTT. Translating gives CASSPPMGTGFTEAFF.

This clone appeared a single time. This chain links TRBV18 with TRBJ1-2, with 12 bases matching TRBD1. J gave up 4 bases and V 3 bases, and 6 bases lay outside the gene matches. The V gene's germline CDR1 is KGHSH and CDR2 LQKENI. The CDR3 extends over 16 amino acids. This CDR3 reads CASSPAGTGGSYGYTF. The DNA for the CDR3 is TGTGCCAGCTCACCGGCCGGGACAGGGGGCAGCTATGGCTACACCTTC.

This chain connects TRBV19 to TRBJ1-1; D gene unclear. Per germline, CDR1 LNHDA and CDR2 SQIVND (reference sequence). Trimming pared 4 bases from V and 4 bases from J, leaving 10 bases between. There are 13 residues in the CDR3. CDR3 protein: CASSTSPPTEAFF. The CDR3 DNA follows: TGTGCCAGTAGTACGTCCCCCCCCACTGAAGCTTTCTTT.

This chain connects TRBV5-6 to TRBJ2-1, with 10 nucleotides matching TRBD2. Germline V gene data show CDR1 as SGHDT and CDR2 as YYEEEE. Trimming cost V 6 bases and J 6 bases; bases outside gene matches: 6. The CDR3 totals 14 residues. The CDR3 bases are TGTGCCAGCACCTTAGCGGGAGGCCGCAATGAGCAGTTCTTC. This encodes CASTLAGGRNEQFF.